The rows below give T cell receptor beta chains drawn from one sample of a study of cytomegalovirus exposure and HLA in healthy donors. Produced via immunoSEQ multiplex PCR; TCRdb's table is partial and in-frame only. The sample lists about 190,000 clones; roughly 84% were seen once. Input material: PBMCs. The receptors originated from a woman in her 50s in good health and CMV-seropositive. Each CDR3 is given with its conserved first and last residue. The D gene is left open where the match is weak. Not all rows give a size; the values are once, few, many and, for expanded clones, a class.

d_call clone_size j_call v_call cdr3_aa cdr3_nt
. . TRBJ2-4 TRBV11-1 CASSLGTALAKNIQYF TGTGCCAGCAGCTTAGGGACAGCCTTAGCCAAAAACATTCAGTACTTC
. . TRBJ1-2 TRBV2 CASSERLGGSFNGYTF TGTGCCAGCAGTGAAAGGCTTGGGGGCTCCTTTAATGGCTACACCTTC
TRBD1 . TRBJ2-6 TRBV5-1 CASSQVGTALSGANVLTF TGCGCCAGCTCACAAGTAGGGACAGCCCTCTCTGGGGCCAACGTCCTGACTTTC
TRBD1 . TRBJ2-7 TRBV5-1 CASSYGQGRYYEQYF TGCGCCAGCAGCTACGGACAGGGGCGATACTACGAGCAGTACTTC
TRBD1 . TRBJ1-1 TRBV5-6 CASSNDRGAAFF TGTGCCAGCAGCAACGACAGGGGGGCTGCTTTCTTT
. . TRBJ2-5 TRBV5-1 CASSFWAGADLPGTQYF TGCGCCAGCAGCTTTTGGGCGGGGGCGGACTTACCTGGGACCCAGTACTTC
. . TRBJ1-1 TRBV7-9 CSSSPSGMGTEAFF TGTTCCAGCAGCCCCTCAGGGATGGGGACTGAAGCTTTCTTT
. . TRBJ2-5 TRBV5-1 CASSLGSWETQYF TGCGCCAGCAGCTTGGGCAGTTGGGAGACCCAGTACTTC
TRBD1 once TRBJ1-6 TRBV7-2 CASSLEGQVNSPLHF TGTGCCAGCAGCTTAGAGGGACAGGTTAATTCACCCCTCCACTTT
. . TRBJ1-4 TRBV7-2 CASSLINGDSLFF TGTGCCAGCAGCTTAATTAACGGAGACAGCCTTTTCTTT
. . TRBJ1-2 TRBV5-1 CASNLNPGDGYTF TGCGCCAGCAACTTGAATCCAGGGGATGGCTACACCTTC
. once TRBJ2-7 TRBV19 CASSRDMSYEQYF TGTGCCAGTAGTAGGGACATGTCCTACGAGCAGTACTTC
TRBD1 . TRBJ2-3 TRBV18 CASSPGEGAGGTDTQYF TGTGCCAGCTCACCAGGCGAGGGGGCTGGGGGCACAGATACGCAGTATTTT
TRBD2 . TRBJ2-2 TRBV7-2 CASSLTPGLGPGELFF TGTGCCAGCAGCTTAACTCCGGGACTAGGGCCCGGGGAGCTGTTTTTT
TRBD2 . TRBJ2-3 TRBV28 CASSFSPGGGRTDTQYF TGTGCCAGCAGTTTTTCCCCTGGCGGGGGGCGCACAGATACGCAGTATTTT
TRBD2 . TRBJ2-3 TRBV7-2 CASSFLAGGVSDTQYF TGTGCCAGCAGCTTTCTAGCGGGGGGCGTCTCAGATACGCAGTATTTT
. . TRBJ2-5 TRBV4-2 CASSQVEETQYF TGTGCCAGCAGCCAAGTCGAGGAGACCCAGTACTTC
TRBD1 few TRBJ2-6 TRBV19 CASSSGQGAGANVLTF TGTGCCAGTAGTAGCGGACAGGGGGCTGGGGCCAACGTCCTGACTTTC
TRBD1 . TRBJ2-1 TRBV19 CASSIDTQSGGASYNEQFF TGTGCCAGTAGTATCGACACACAGTCAGGGGGCGCCTCCTACAATGAGCAGTTCTTC
TRBD2 . TRBJ2-3 TRBV30 CASSTSGGASDAQYF TGTGCCTCCTCAACTAGCGGGGGGGCTTCAGATGCGCAGTATTTT
TRBD1 few TRBJ2-3 TRBV6-5 CASSYSGTGPDTQYF TGTGCCAGCAGTTACTCTGGGACAGGGCCAGATACGCAGTATTTT
. . TRBJ1-2 TRBV21-1 CASSKGLGDSELANYGYTF TGTGCCAGCAGCAAAGGTTTAGGGGACAGTGAACTAGCTAACTATGGCTACACCTTC
TRBD1 . TRBJ1-5 TRBV7-9 CASSSTGASNQPQHF TGTGCCAGCAGCTCAACAGGGGCGAGCAATCAGCCCCAGCATTTT
. . TRBJ2-1 TRBV5-1 CASSFEQEQFF TGCGCCAGCAGCTTTGAACAGGAGCAGTTCTTC
TRBD2 . TRBJ2-1 TRBV27 CASRSGGGGAYNEQFF TGTGCCAGCAGATCAGGTGGCGGGGGAGCCTACAATGAGCAGTTCTTC
. . TRBJ1-2 TRBV9 CASSVAQGNGYTF TGTGCCAGCAGCGTAGCTCAGGGTAATGGCTACACCTTC
TRBD1 . TRBJ1-2 TRBV28 CASSLSRPQGAGGYTF TGTGCCAGCAGTTTATCCCGACCACAGGGGGCGGGTGGCTACACCTTC
. . TRBJ2-7 TRBV5-1 CASSLSQGSYEQYF TGCGCCAGCAGCTTGAGTCAGGGCTCCTACGAGCAGTACTTC
. . TRBJ1-1 TRBV6-6 CASSYSNEGPHGAFF TGTGCCAGCAGTTACTCGAATGAGGGTCCCCATGGCGCTTTCTTT
. . TRBJ1-6 TRBV9 CASSGSGGPADSPLHF TGTGCCAGCAGCGGCTCGGGAGGCCCAGCAGATTCACCCCTCCACTTT
. . TRBJ2-7 TRBV5-6 CASSFMGGTSYEQYF TGTGCCAGCAGCTTTATGGGGGGTACCTCCTACGAGCAGTACTTC
TRBD1 . TRBJ1-4 TRBV7-2 CASSPGQGRGEKLFF TGTGCCAGCAGCCCGGGACAGGGTCGAGGTGAAAAACTGTTTTTT
. . TRBJ1-1 TRBV2 CVRTSKQGLNTEAFF TGTGTCCGAACATCCAAACAGGGCCTGAACACTGAAGCTTTCTTT
. . TRBJ2-1 TRBV7-2 CASSLGGSSSYNEQFF TGTGCCAGCAGCTTAGGTGGTTCGAGCTCCTACAATGAGCAGTTCTTC
TRBD1 . TRBJ2-3 TRBV5-1 CASSPQDRGRGDTQYF TGCGCCAGCAGCCCCCAGGACAGGGGAAGGGGAGATACGCAGTATTTT
TRBD1 . TRBJ2-7 TRBV27 CASKERDRGYEQYF TGTGCCAGCAAGGAGAGGGACAGGGGCTACGAGCAGTACTTC
TRBD1 . TRBJ2-7 TRBV2 CASEPEGLLSGTGTYEQYF TGTGCCAGCGAGCCAGAGGGTCTCTTATCCGGGACAGGGACCTACGAGCAGTACTTC
TRBD1 . TRBJ1-1 TRBV23-1 CANTTGGQGVTEAFF TGCGCCAACACCACCGGGGGACAGGGGGTCACTGAAGCTTTCTTT
. . TRBJ1-5 TRBV5-1 CASSLGQSNQPQHF TGTGCCAGCAGCTTGGGGCAGAGCAATCAGCCCCAGCATTTT
TRBD1 . TRBJ2-7 TRBV5-4 CASSLDRGPYEQYF TGTGCCAGCAGCTTGGACAGGGGCCCCTACGAGCAGTACTTC
. few TRBJ2-1 TRBV5-1 CASSLAAVSYNEQFF TGCGCCAGCAGCTTGGCGGCGGTCTCCTACAATGAGCAGTTCTTC
TRBD1 . TRBJ2-7 TRBV15 CATSLTPGTAHEQYF TGTGCCACCAGCCTAACCCCCGGGACAGCACACGAGCAGTACTTC